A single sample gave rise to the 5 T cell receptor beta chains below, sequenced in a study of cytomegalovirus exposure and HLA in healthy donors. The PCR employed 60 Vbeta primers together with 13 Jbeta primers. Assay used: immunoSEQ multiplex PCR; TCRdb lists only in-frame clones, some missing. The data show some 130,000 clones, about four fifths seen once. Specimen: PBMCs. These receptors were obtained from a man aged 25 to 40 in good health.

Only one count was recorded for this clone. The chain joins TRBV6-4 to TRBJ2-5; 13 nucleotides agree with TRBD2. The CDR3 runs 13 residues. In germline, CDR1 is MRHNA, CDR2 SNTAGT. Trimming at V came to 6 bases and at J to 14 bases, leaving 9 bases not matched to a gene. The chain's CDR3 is CASSGGLAGDFYF. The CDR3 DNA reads TGTGCCAGCAGCGGCGGACTAGCGGGAGACTTCTACTTC.

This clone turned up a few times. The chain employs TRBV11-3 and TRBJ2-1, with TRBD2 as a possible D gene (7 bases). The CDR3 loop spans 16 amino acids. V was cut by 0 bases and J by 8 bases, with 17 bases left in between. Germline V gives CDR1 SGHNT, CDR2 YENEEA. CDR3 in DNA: TGTGCCAGCAGCTTAGAGGGGGGTCCGGGGGGCCATGAGCAGTTCTTC. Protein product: CASSLEGGPGGHEQFF.

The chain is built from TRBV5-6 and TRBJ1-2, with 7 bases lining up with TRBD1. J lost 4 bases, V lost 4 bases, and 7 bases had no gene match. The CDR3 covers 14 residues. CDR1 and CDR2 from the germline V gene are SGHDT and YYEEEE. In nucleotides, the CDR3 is TGTGCCAGCAGCCCAGGACAGGACCCCTATGGCTACACCTTC. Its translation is CASSPGQDPYGYTF.

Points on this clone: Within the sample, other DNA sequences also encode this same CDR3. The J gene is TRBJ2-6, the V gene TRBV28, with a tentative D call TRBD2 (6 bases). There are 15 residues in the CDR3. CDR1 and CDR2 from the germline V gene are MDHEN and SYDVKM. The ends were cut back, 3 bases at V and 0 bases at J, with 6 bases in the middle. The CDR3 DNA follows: TGTGCCAGCAGTTTGGGGGGCTCTGGGGCCAACGTCCTGACTTTC. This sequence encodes CASSLGGSGANVLTF.

The CDR3, as DNA: TGTGCCAGCAGCTCAGGATACTCTGGAAACACCATATATTTT. It specifies CASSSGYSGNTIYF. The V gene is TRBV7-8, the J gene TRBJ1-3; D call uncertain. The CDR3 contains 14 residues. Per the germline V gene, CDR1 is SGHVS and CDR2 is FQNEAQ. Trimming removed 4 bases at V and 0 bases at J, with 7 bases between.